This TCR beta chain was captured by sequencing in a study of blood T cells in healthy people across ages. General study points: Per million T cells, the diversity of TCR beta decreased roughly linearly as age advanced. Donors of long life had a larger count of naive CD4+ cells and greater diversity than aged donors.

Comment on this clonotype: Its antigen is not known.

The CDR3 has 13 amino acids. Trimming cost V 0 bases and J 5 bases, with 6 bases left between them. Primed by a sample-barcoded 5' primer and a J-beta primer mix, a second PCR proceeded for 7 to 11 cycles. One entry per CDR3 protein results from TCRdb running MiXCR on the 5' RACE reads. The sample shows around 1,500,000 distinct CDR3 sequences, 28% of them seen only once. This clonotype was sampled from a woman aged 25 to 39 in good health. The chain recombines TRBV12-3 or TRBV12-4 with TRBJ2-3, with no clear D. Sequenced input: blood. This CDR3 reads CASSLAARDTQYF. DNA for the CDR3: TGTGCCAGCAGTTTAGCGGCACGAGATACGCAGTATTTT.